The 6 T cell receptor beta chains below come from one sample, sequenced in a study of OX40 agonist ivuxolimab in advanced cancers. The data were produced by immunoSEQ multiplex PCR, yet TCRdb's version contains in-frame clones alone and is incomplete. Of roughly 65,000 clones in the sample, 65% to 85% are singletons; the top ten hold approximately 11%. Sequenced material: CD4+ or CD8+ T cells sorted from blood, taken in a trial of the OX40 agonist ivuxolimab. These receptors all come from an adult with an advanced solid tumor such as melanoma, head and neck, liver or kidney cancer.

This chain uses TRBV19 with TRBJ2-4, with no clear D. Deletions cut 6 bases from V and 0 bases from J, with 18 bases between. The CDR3 extends over 17 amino acids. Germline CDR1 reads LNHDA; CDR2 reads SQIVND (reference sequence). CDR3 in DNA: TGTGCCAGTAGCAAGCAGGTCTATGCTCTAGCCAAAAACATTCAGTACTTC. Amino acids: CASSKQVYALAKNIQYF.

The chain carries TRBV18 and TRBJ1-6; D is uncertain. Germline CDR1 reads KGHSH; CDR2 reads LQKENI. V lost 8 bases, J lost 14 bases, and 16 bases lay in between. This CDR3 has 12 residues. CDR3 nucleotides: TGTGCCAGCGGACTCGAAAAGGTGGCCCTCCACTTT. It translates to CASGLEKVALHF.

This clone showed up just a few times. V usage is TRBV7-2 and J usage is TRBJ2-3; 9 positions agree with TRBD2. Trimming removed 1 base from V and 2 bases from J; junction bases left unmatched: 7. CDR1 is SGHTA, CDR2 FQGNSA, per germline. This CDR3 is built from 17 residues. The CDR3 reads CASSLGVAGGPTDTQYF. The CDR3 DNA is TGTGCCAGCAGCTTAGGGGTTGCGGGGGGGCCCACAGATACGCAGTATTTT.

The rearrangement links TRBV7-2 to TRBJ2-1; 8 nucleotides match TRBD1. The V gene's germline CDR1 is SGHTA and CDR2 FQGNSA. V was clipped by 6 bases and J by 4 bases; unmatched bases: 8. The CDR3 spans 15 residues. The CDR3 coding sequence is TGTGCCAGCAGTCGGCCGGGACAGGTTTACAATGAGCAGTTCTTC. Its translation: CASSRPGQVYNEQFF.

This clone was recorded only once. The chain employs TRBV7-8 and TRBJ2-7, with D tentatively TRBD2 (6 bases). Between the trimmed V and J ends, which lost 5 bases and 7 bases, there was a span of 21 bases. Germline values: CDR1 SGHVS, CDR2 FQNEAQ. The CDR3 extends over 15 amino acids. CDR3 coding DNA: TGTGCCAGCAGCATGAGACTAGACTTGGGGTTGGAGCAGTACTTC. Translating gives CASSMRLDLGLEQYF.

The gene calls are TRBV28 and TRBJ2-5; TRBD2 might be the D (6 bases). Trimming stripped 4 bases from V and 5 bases from J, with 17 bases between. The germline V gene encodes CDR1 MDHEN and CDR2 SYDVKM. The CDR3 extends over 15 amino acids. The CDR3 here is CASSSRRTEGETQYF. CDR3 bases: TGTGCCAGCAGTTCACGCCGGACGGAGGGGGAGACCCAGTACTTC.